One and the same sample provided the 5 T cell receptor beta chains below, sequenced in a study of cytomegalovirus exposure and HLA in healthy donors (dated by TCRdb to the late 2010s). The library relied on the immunoSEQ multiplex PCR assay. The multiplex PCR relied on a mix of 60 forward primers for TCR Vbeta segments and 13 reverse primers for TCR Jbeta segments. TCRdb's version of the immuneACCESS table is confined to in-frame rearrangements and falls short of the full clone set. An unresolved V gene accounts for under half of the shortfall where checked; the remainder is of unknown origin. For this sample the table gives over 100,000 clones, of which 70% to 85% were detected only once. The top ten clonotypes cover 4.2% of the sample. The sequencing sample was made of PBMCs. These receptors all stem from a male donor in good health and CMV-seropositive.

Of note for this clone: The junction differs from germline at one of its ends, possibly a read error. The chain recombines TRBV5-6 with TRBJ2-1; perhaps TRBD2 as D (6 bases). The germline V gene has CDR1 SGHDT and CDR2 YYEEEE. CDR3 length: 16 residues. CDR3 residues: CAISLEAGWGYNEQFF. DNA for the CDR3: TGTGCCATCAGCTTGGAGGCGGGGTGGGGCTACAATGAGCAGTTCTTC.

The gene calls are TRBV2 and TRBJ1-4; D unresolved. V gave up 6 bases and J gave up 5 bases, with 13 bases separating them. CDR3 length: 14 residues. Germline V gene data show CDR1 as SNHLY and CDR2 as FYNNEI. The CDR3 nucleotides are TGTGCCAGCAGGCACGGCAGCGAAAATGAAAAACTGTTTTTT. Translated, it gives CASRHGSENEKLFF. Supplemented by reference TRBV2 and TRBJ1-4, the full variable domain reads EPEVTQTPSHQVTQMGQEVILRCVPISNHLYFYWYRQILGQKVEFLVSFYNNEISEKSEIFDDQFSVERPDGSNFTLKIRSTKLEDSAMYFCASRHGSENEKLFFGSGTQLSVL.

This sequence joins TRBV14 and TRBJ2-2, with unresolved D. Germline lookup yields CDR1 SGHDN and CDR2 FVKESK. Trimming took 5 bases from V and 7 from J, leaving 8 bases between them. CDR3 length: 12 residues. In DNA form, the CDR3 reads TGTGCCAGCAGCTATAGATTCGGGGAGCTGTTTTTT. This codes for CASSYRFGELFF.

J is TRBJ2-3 and V is TRBV27; D remains unclear. With 6 bases removed from V and 7 bases from J, the gap between germline ends came to 8 bases. The V gene's germline CDR1 is MNHEY and CDR2 SMNVEV (reference sequence). This CDR3 contains 11 residues. CDR3 protein: CASRYSHTQYF. CDR3 nucleotides: TGTGCCAGCAGATACTCGCATACGCAGTATTTT.

The rearrangement joins TRBV7-3 to TRBJ2-1; the match to TRBD2 covers 8 bases. The germline gives CDR1 SGHTA, CDR2 FQGTGA. J lost 0 bases, V lost 0 bases, and 7 bases had no gene match. CDR3 size: 18 residues. The CDR3 sequence: CASSLTFSGSLSYNEQFF. CDR3 coding DNA: TGTGCCAGCAGCTTAACTTTCAGCGGGAGTCTCTCCTACAATGAGCAGTTCTTC.